The 18 T cell receptor beta chains reported below all come from one sample, sequenced in a study of T cell changes during pregnancy in multiple sclerosis. The method was immunoSEQ multiplex PCR; TCRdb's version includes in-frame clones alone and lacks a portion of them. Of 34,000 or so clones in the sample, approximately 91% were seen once. Specimen: peripheral blood, collected in the second trimester of pregnancy. These receptors originate from a female donor in good health, enrolled as a control in a pregnancy study.

The chain is built from TRBV7-2 and TRBJ2-7; 12 bases match TRBD2. The length of the CDR3 is 16 residues. Trimming at V came to 0 bases and at J to 5 bases, leaving 5 bases not matched to a gene. Germline lookup yields CDR1 SGHTA and CDR2 FQGNSA. The CDR3 DNA reads as TGTGCCAGCAGCTTAGCGCCACTAGCGGGGGGTAACGAGCAGTACTTC. It is translated as CASSLAPLAGGNEQYF.

The genes are TRBV28 and TRBJ2-2, with 13 bases matching TRBD2. V gave up 6 bases and J gave up 4 bases; unmatched junction bases: 2. The germline CDR1 and CDR2 sequences are MDHEN and SYDVKM. CDR3 length equals 15 residues. This chain's CDR3 is CASRGLAGSTGELFF. The CDR3 DNA is TGTGCCAGCAGGGGACTAGCGGGATCCACCGGGGAGCTGTTTTTT. Combining the CDR3 with reference TRBV28 and TRBJ2-2 gives the whole variable domain DVKVTQSSRYLVKRTGEKVFLECVQDMDHENMFWYRQDPGLGLRLIYFSYDVKMKEKGDIPEGYSVSREKKERFSLILESASTNQTSMYLCASRGLAGSTGELFFGEGSRLTVL.

The J gene is TRBJ1-2, the V gene TRBV11-2; the D gene is possibly TRBD1 (5 bases). Germline V gives CDR1 SGHAT, CDR2 FQNNGV. The CDR3 extends over 11 amino acids. V was shortened by 1 base and J by 8 bases, with 5 bases between the two germline ends. In DNA form, the CDR3 reads TGTGCCAGCAGCTTAGGGGGCGGCTACACCTTC. Amino acid sequence: CASSLGGGYTF.

The rearrangement links TRBV19 to TRBJ2-3, with 7 bases identical to TRBD1. The trim removed 5 bases at V and 3 bases at J, leaving 14 bases unmatched. Germline V gives CDR1 LNHDA, CDR2 SQIVND (reference sequence). The CDR3 consists of 17 residues. CDR3 loop: CASSRQGVQVLTDTQYF. In nucleotides, the CDR3 is TGTGCCAGTAGTCGCCAGGGGGTTCAGGTGTTAACAGATACGCAGTATTTT.

The sample holds one count of this clone. J is TRBJ2-2 and V is TRBV5-1; 10 bases match TRBD1. This CDR3 is built from 15 residues. Germline trimming cut 4 bases from V and 6 bases from J; bases unmatched to any gene: 6. CDR1 and CDR2 from the germline V gene are SGHRS and YFSETQ. CDR3 DNA: TGCGCCAGCAGCCGGCGACAGGGGGCGGCCGGGGAGCTGTTTTTT. It is translated as CASSRRQGAAGELFF.

V gene TRBV21-1 combines with J gene TRBJ2-3; TRBD2, the D gene given by the table, was not confirmed from the DNA. TRBV21-1 is recorded as a pseudogene. CDR3 length: 17 residues. The CDR3 protein is CASSPHRSGRFSDTQYF. CDR3 nucleotides: TGTGCCAGCAGCCCCCATCGGAGCGGGAGGTTCTCAGATACGCAGTATTTT.

The J gene is TRBJ1-5, the V gene TRBV5-6, with TRBD1 identical over 10 bases. The CDR3 has 14 amino acids. Germline-derived CDR1 and CDR2 are SGHDT and YYEEEE. V lost 4 bases, J lost 7 bases, and 5 bases stayed unmatched. The CDR3 sequence: CASSRQGAGQPQHF. The DNA of the CDR3 is TGTGCCAGCAGCCGACAGGGGGCGGGGCAGCCCCAGCATTTT.

The rearrangement uses TRBV27 and TRBJ1-5; tentatively, D is TRBD1 (6 bases). Germline V CDR1 and CDR2: MNHEY, SMNVEV (reference sequence). V was clipped by 2 bases and J by 5 bases, with 22 bases between them. The CDR3 runs 18 residues. This CDR3 is CASSLILRWQGSDQPQHF. CDR3 DNA: TGTGCCAGCAGTTTAATTTTAAGGTGGCAGGGGTCGGATCAGCCCCAGCATTTT.

The chain has TRBV7-3 and TRBJ1-1; D is uncertain. The V end lost 5 bases, the J end lost 5 bases, and 12 bases lay between the germline ends. The CDR3 is made up of 13 amino acids. CDR1 is SGHTA and CDR2 is FQGTGA in the germline V gene. Here the CDR3 DNA reads TGTGCCAGCAGCCCCACCCTAGGAACTGAAGCTTTCTTT. Amino acid sequence: CASSPTLGTEAFF.

V is TRBV19 and J is TRBJ1-2; 10 positions match TRBD1. The V gene end was trimmed by 7 bases and the J gene end by 4 bases; junction bases not matched to a gene: 12. Per the germline V gene, CDR1 is LNHDA and CDR2 is SQIVND (reference sequence). The CDR3 loop spans 16 amino acids. Here the CDR3 reads CASTPLPGQGSYGYTF. CDR3 nucleotides: TGTGCCAGTACTCCTTTACCGGGACAGGGGAGCTATGGCTACACCTTC. Using reference TRBV19 and TRBJ1-2 for the parts outside the CDR3, the full variable domain is DGGITQSPKYLFRKEGQNVTLSCEQNLNHDAMYWYRQDPGQGLRLIYYSQIVNDFQKGDIAEGYSVSREKKESFPLTVTSAQKNPTAFYLCASTPLPGQGSYGYTFGSGTRLTVV.

The rearrangement joins TRBV6-1 to TRBJ2-3; 8 nucleotides agree with TRBD2. V was pared by 4 bases and J by 11 bases, with 5 bases of the junction left unmatched. The CDR3 covers 12 residues. CDR1 and CDR2 (germline): MNHNS, SASEGT. The CDR3 loop is CASSGRTSLQYF. In DNA, the CDR3 is TGTGCCAGCAGTGGGCGGACTAGCCTGCAGTATTTT.

In its sample, this clone was seen once. The rearrangement uses TRBV19 and TRBJ2-3; 11 bases fit TRBD2. V gave up 5 bases and J gave up 9 bases; unmatched junction bases: 4. From germline, CDR1 is LNHDA and CDR2 SQIVND (reference sequence). The CDR3 totals 13 residues. Written as DNA, the CDR3 is TGTGCCAGTAGTTCACTAGCGGGGGAAACGCAGTATTTT. Translation gives CASSSLAGETQYF.

The genes are TRBV29-1 and TRBJ2-7; TRBD1 aligns across 9 bases. From germline, CDR1 is SQVTM and CDR2 ANQGSEA. The CDR3 covers 13 residues. V was clipped by 7 bases and J by 2 bases; unmatched bases: 6. This CDR3 is CSGGQGPPYEQYF. The CDR3 coding sequence is TGCAGCGGTGGACAGGGGCCGCCCTACGAGCAGTACTTC.

This sequence joins TRBV30 and TRBJ1-6, with D hard to call. Germline assignment: CDR1 GTSNPN and CDR2 SVGIG (reference sequence). Trimming stripped 3 bases from V and 0 bases from J, with 15 bases between. The CDR3 is 17 amino acids. CDR3 sequence: CAWRPIASNSYNSPLHF. CDR3 coding DNA: TGTGCCTGGAGGCCAATAGCCTCGAACTCCTATAATTCACCCCTCCACTTT.

The V and J genes are TRBV18 and TRBJ2-1; 13 positions agree with TRBD2. V was pared by 3 bases and J by 8 bases, with 4 bases of the junction left unmatched. Germline V gene lookup returns CDR1 KGHSH and CDR2 LQKENI. There are 15 residues in the CDR3. DNA for the CDR3: TGTGCCAGCTCACCTGGACTAGCGGGAGTCTATGAGCAGTTCTTC. Translation: CASSPGLAGVYEQFF.

This clone showed up just a few times. The rearrangement uses TRBV25-1 and TRBJ1-1; no firm D call. Deletions cut 6 bases from V and 1 base from J, with 3 bases between. Per the germline V gene, CDR1 is MGHDK and CDR2 is SYGVNS. The CDR3 covers 11 residues. The DNA for the CDR3 is TGTGCCAGCAGGGCGAACACTGAAGCTTTCTTT. This encodes CASRANTEAFF.

The count of this clone is one. The chain combines TRBV6-5 with TRBJ1-1; tentative D call: TRBD1 (6 bases). The CDR3 has 15 amino acids. Germline CDR1 reads MNHEY; CDR2 reads SVGAGI. V lost 0 bases and J 2 bases, leaving 10 bases between the germline ends. The CDR3 coding sequence is TGTGCCAGCAGTTACTCGAGGACAGCCAACACTGAAGCTTTCTTT. Translating it yields CASSYSRTANTEAFF.

This chain joins TRBV6-5 and TRBJ1-1; TRBD1 agrees at 7 bases. V lost 8 bases, J lost 3 bases, and 9 bases stayed unmatched. This CDR3 region has 14 residues. Germline V gene sequence: CDR1 MNHEY, CDR2 SVGAGI. The DNA of the CDR3 is TGTGCCAGCGCCTACAGGGGTAAGGACACTGAAGCTTTCTTT. It encodes CASAYRGKDTEAFF.